This T cell receptor beta chain emerged from a study of cytomegalovirus exposure and HLA in healthy donors. The study's findings and limits: Across HLA loci, a later analysis found differing TCR association rates, with DRB1 most and HLA-C fewest. In a later analysis, at a false discovery rate of 0.05, roughly 17,000 TCR beta sequences matched HLA alleles.

Germline V gene sequence: CDR1 MDHEN, CDR2 SYDVKM. The CDR3 loop spans 16 amino acids. V lost 5 bases to trimming and J lost 0 bases, with 14 bases between them. PCR amplification relied on 60 Vbeta primers (plus 13 Jbeta primers). TCRdb's table, derived via immunoSEQ multiplex PCR, lists solely in-frame clones and lacks some. The top ten hold approximately 0.4% of the sample, which has about 200,000 clones, roughly 83% seen once. This clone came up a few times. The antigen is undetermined. This receptor was obtained from a male donor in good health and CMV-seropositive. The chain recombines TRBV28 with TRBJ2-1; TRBD1 is a possible D gene (5 bases). Sequencing input: PBMCs. The CDR3 region has the DNA TGTGCCAGCAGTGTCTTCCAGGGCAGCTCCTACAATGAGCAGTTCTTC. As protein: CASSVFQGSSYNEQFF.